This T cell receptor beta chain was sequenced during a study of post-analysis software for immune sequencing data. Study background: The study covered relapsing-remitting, secondary progressive and progressive-relapsing courses of multiple sclerosis.

cDNA libraries for TCR beta contained unique molecular identifiers. TCRdb ran MiXCR on the PCR reads and lists one entry per CDR3 protein. In the table there are roughly 600,000 distinct CDR3 sequences, around 44% of which are singletons. Regarding the study as a whole: Roughly 5 TRBV segments occurring more often in patients than controls included TRBV5-6, TRBV5-1 and TRBV20-1.

Of note for this clonotype: The antigen remains undetermined.

The CDR3 runs to 14 residues. V lost 3 bases to trimming and J lost 2 bases, with 11 bases between them. CDR1 MGHRA and CDR2 YSYEKL come from the germline V gene. The sequencing sample was made of blood. This sequence originates from a girl under 18 with multiple sclerosis. The chain links TRBV4-1 to TRBJ2-7; tentatively, D is TRBD2 (5 bases). The CDR3 loop is CASSQSGYTYEQYF. The CDR3 region has the DNA TGCGCCAGCAGCCAGTCGGGGTATACCTACGAGCAGTACTTC.